This T cell receptor (beta chain) was observed in a study of cytomegalovirus exposure and HLA in healthy donors. On the study more broadly: There were a few hundred genotyped donors. Of these, 81% fell in the genetic ancestry cluster associated with self-reported Caucasian donors. Study conclusions and caveats: The number of N-insertions in an Asian-associated ancestry cluster was reportedly below the approximately 680-donor mean in a later analysis.

PCR was performed using 60 Vbeta and 13 Jbeta primers. TCRdb's table, derived via immunoSEQ multiplex PCR, lists solely in-frame clones and lacks some. There are approximately 140,000 clones in the sample; about four fifths occur only once, and around 6.3% lies in the top ten. Germline-derived CDR1 and CDR2 are MDHEN and SYDVKM. The V end lost 1 base, the J end lost 7 bases, and 13 bases lay between the germline ends. This CDR3 is built from 14 residues. The sample holds a few counts of this clone. Its cognate antigen is unknown. The chain has TRBV28 and TRBJ1-2; D is perhaps TRBD1 (5 bases). The sample comprised PBMCs. The receptor comes from a man aged 45-60 years in good health and CMV-seropositive. The CDR3 spells CASSLSGREAGYTF. Here the CDR3 DNA reads TGTGCCAGCAGTTTATCAGGGCGAGAGGCTGGCTACACCTTC.